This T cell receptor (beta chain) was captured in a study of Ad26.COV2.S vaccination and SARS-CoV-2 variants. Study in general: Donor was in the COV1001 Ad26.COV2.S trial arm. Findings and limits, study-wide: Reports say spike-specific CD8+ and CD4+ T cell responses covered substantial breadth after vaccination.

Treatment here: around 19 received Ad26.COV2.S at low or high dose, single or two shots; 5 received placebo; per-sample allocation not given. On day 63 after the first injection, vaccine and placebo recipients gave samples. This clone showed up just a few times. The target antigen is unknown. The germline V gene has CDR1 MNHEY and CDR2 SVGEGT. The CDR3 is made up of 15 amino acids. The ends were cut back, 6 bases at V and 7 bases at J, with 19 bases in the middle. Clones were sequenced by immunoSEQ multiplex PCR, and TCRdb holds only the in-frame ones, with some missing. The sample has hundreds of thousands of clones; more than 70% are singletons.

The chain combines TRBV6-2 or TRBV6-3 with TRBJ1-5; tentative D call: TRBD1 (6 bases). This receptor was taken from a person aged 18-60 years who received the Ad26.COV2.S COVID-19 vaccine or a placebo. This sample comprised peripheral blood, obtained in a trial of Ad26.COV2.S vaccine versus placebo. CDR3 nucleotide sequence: TGTGCCAGCAGCACCGGGACAATGGAAATCCAGCCCCAGCATTTT. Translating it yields CASSTGTMEIQPQHF.